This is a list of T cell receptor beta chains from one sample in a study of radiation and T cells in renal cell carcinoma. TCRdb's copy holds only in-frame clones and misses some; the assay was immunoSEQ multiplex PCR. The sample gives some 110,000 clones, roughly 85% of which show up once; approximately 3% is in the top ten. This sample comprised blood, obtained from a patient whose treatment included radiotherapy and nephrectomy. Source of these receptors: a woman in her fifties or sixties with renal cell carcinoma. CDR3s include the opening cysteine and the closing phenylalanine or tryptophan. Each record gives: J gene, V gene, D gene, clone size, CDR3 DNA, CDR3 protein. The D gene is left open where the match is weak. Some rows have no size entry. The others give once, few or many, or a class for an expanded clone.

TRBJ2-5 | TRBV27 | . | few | TGTGCCAGCAGTCCGACCCTGGGGACCCAGTACTTC | CASSPTLGTQYF
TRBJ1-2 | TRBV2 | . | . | TGTGCCAGCAGTATAACACCCGCGGCTAACTATGGCTACACCTTC | CASSITPAANYGYTF
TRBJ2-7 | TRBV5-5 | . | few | TGTGCCAGCAGCTTGGGTGGTCATGGCTCCTACGAGCAGTACTTC | CASSLGGHGSYEQYF
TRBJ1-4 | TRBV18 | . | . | TGTGCCAGCTCACCATTAGCGGCTTCAACTAATGAAAAACTGTTTTTT | CASSPLAASTNEKLFF
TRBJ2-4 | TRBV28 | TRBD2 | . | TGTGCCAGCAGTTTATCTGGGACTAGGCGGTACTTC | CASSLSGTRRYF
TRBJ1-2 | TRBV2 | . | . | TGTGCCAGCAGTGCTCAGGGAGTATATGGCTACACCTTC | CASSAQGVYGYTF
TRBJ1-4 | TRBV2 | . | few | TGTGCCAGCAGTGAAGGCGGAGCGGGTGAAAAACTGTTTTTT | CASSEGGAGEKLFF
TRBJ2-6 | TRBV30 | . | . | TGTGCGCGGGGCCTTGCCGGGGCCAACGTCCTGACTTTC | CARGLAGANVLTF
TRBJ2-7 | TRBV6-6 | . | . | TGTGCCAGCAGTTACATTGCGGGCAGCCCATACGAGCAGTACTTC | CASSYIAGSPYEQYF
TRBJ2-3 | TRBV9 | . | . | TGTGCCAGCAGCGGTTCTAGCACAGATACGCAGTATTTT | CASSGSSTDTQYF
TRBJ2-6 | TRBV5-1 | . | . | TGCGCCAGCAGCCAAGGCAGGTCCAGGGCTGGGGCCAACGTCCTGACTTTC | CASSQGRSRAGANVLTF
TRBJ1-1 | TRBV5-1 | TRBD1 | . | TGCGCCAGCAGCTGGGACAGGGGGAACACTGAAGCTTTCTTT | CASSWDRGNTEAFF
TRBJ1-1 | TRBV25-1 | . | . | TGTGCCAGCAGTGTAACAGGGAGGACTGAAGCTTTCTTT | CASSVTGRTEAFF
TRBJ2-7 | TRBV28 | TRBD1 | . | TGTGCCAGCAGTTCTCGTATTTCCGGGACAGGGGGTTCCTACGAGCAGTACTTC | CASSSRISGTGGSYEQYF
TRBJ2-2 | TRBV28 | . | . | TGTGCCAGCAGGATTTCGGGAGGGACAGGGACCACCGGGGAGCTGTTTTTT | CASRISGGTGTTGELFF
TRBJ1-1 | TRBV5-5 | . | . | TGTGCCAGCAGCTTGGCGGGGAACACTGAAGCTTTCTTT | CASSLAGNTEAFF
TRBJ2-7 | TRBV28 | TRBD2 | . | TGTGCCAGCAGTTTCAGCGGGGGGCAAACCTACGAGCAGTACTTC | CASSFSGGQTYEQYF
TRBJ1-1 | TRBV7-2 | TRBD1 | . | TGTGCCAGCAGCTACAGGGGGCGTGGGGGGACTGAAGCTTTCTTT | CASSYRGRGGTEAFF
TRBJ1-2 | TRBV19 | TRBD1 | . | TGTGCCAGTAGTGTCGGACAGGGAAATGGCTACACCTTC | CASSVGQGNGYTF
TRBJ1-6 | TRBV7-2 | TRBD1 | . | TGTGCCAGCAGCCTCAATGGACAGGGTAGTAATTCACCCCTCCACTTT | CASSLNGQGSNSPLHF
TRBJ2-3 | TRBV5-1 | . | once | TGCGCCAGCAGCCCCGAACTAAGGAGCAGTTCCACAGATACGCAGTATTTT | CASSPELRSSSTDTQYF
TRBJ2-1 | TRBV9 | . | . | TGTGCCTTTTCCAGGGGCTCCTACAATGAGCAGTTCTTC | CAFSRGSYNEQFF
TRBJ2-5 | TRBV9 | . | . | TGTGCCAGCTCGGGGCAGGGTTGGCAAGAGACCCAGTACTTC | CASSGQGWQETQYF
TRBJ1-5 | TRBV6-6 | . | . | TGTGCCAGCAGTTACGGGCGAAATCAGCCCCAGCATTTT | CASSYGRNQPQHF
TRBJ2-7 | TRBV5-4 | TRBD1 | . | TGTGCCAGCAGCTTCGACAGGGTCGGCGAGCAGTACTTC | CASSFDRVGEQYF
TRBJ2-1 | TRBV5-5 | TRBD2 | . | TGTGCCAGCAGCTTGCCAGCGGGGGCCATGAAATCCTACAATGAGCAGTTCTTC | CASSLPAGAMKSYNEQFF
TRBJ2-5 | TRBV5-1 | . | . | TGCGCCAGCAGCTTCGGGACGGCAAATTTGGGGACCCAGTACTTC | CASSFGTANLGTQYF
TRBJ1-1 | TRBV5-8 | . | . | TGTGCCAGCAGCCAATGGGGGAAGCTCACTGAAGCTTTCTTT | CASSQWGKLTEAFF
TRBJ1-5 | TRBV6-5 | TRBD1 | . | TGTGCCAGCAGTAAGACAGGGGTGAGCAATCAGCCCCAGCATTTT | CASSKTGVSNQPQHF
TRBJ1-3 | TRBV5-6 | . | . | TGTGCCAGCACCCTGAATGGGGTCTTGGCAGGGGTGGGCGGAAACACCATATATTTT | CASTLNGVLAGVGGNTIYF
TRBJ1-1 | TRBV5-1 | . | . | TGCGCCAGCAGCTTGAGGACAGAGAACACTGAAGCTTTCTTT | CASSLRTENTEAFF
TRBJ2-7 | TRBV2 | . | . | TGTGCCAGCATGGGGCCGGGCGGGGGCTTGTACGAGCAGTACTTC | CASMGPGGGLYEQYF
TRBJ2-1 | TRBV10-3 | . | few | TGTGCCATCAGCAACGTAAATGAGCAGTTCTTC | CAISNVNEQFF
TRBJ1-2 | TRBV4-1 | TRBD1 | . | TGCGCCAGCAGCAATACTCCGAGCAGGGGGCCATATAACTATGGCTACACCTTC | CASSNTPSRGPYNYGYTF
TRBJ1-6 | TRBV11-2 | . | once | TGTGCCAGCAGCTTATCGGGACGGCACAATTCACCCCTCCACTTT | CASSLSGRHNSPLHF
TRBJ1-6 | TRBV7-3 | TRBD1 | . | TGTGCCAGCAGTTTGACAGGGGGCAACGGGAATTCACCCCTCCACTTT | CASSLTGGNGNSPLHF
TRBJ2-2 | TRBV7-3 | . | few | TGTGCCAGCAGCTTAACAGGGTTCGGGGAGCTGTTTTTT | CASSLTGFGELFF
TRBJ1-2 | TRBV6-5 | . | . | TGTGCCAGCAGTTCCCAGTTGGAGGTTGCTGGCTACACCTTC | CASSSQLEVAGYTF
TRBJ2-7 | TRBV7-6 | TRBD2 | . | TGTGCCAGCACCCTGGGAGGGGAGCAGTACTTC | CASTLGGEQYF
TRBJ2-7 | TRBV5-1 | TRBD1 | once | TGCGCCAGCAGCTTGTCACAGGGGCCCTACGAGCAGTACTTC | CASSLSQGPYEQYF
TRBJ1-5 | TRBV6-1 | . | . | TGTGCCAGCAGTGAACAGGGGTCGGCTCAGCCCCAGCATTTT | CASSEQGSAQPQHF